Below, one TCR beta chain is given with its context. Its antigen is unknown. The length of the CDR3 is 12 residues. V lost 2 bases and J lost 8, with 9 bases in between. By 5'RACE template switching, TCR cDNA was produced, with a universal primer site and UMIs added in the process. TCRdb processed the 5' RACE reads anew with MiXCR; each CDR3 protein has one entry. The table includes 550,000 or so distinct CDR3 sequences, 15% to 20% detected once. These data are taken from a study of T cells after yellow fever vaccination. Study-wide results and caveats: It was the secondary response that reached its peak faster, day 5 versus 15, but it was weaker.

The sequence was obtained from a man under 40 who received the YFV17D yellow fever vaccine. The sequencing here drew on PBMCs, taken 15 days after the yellow fever booster vaccination. The gene calls are TRBV12-3 or TRBV12-4 and TRBJ1-1; D call uncertain. CDR3 residues: CASSLFGWEAFF. The CDR3 nucleotides read TGTGCCAGCAGTTTATTTGGTTGGGAAGCTTTCTTT.